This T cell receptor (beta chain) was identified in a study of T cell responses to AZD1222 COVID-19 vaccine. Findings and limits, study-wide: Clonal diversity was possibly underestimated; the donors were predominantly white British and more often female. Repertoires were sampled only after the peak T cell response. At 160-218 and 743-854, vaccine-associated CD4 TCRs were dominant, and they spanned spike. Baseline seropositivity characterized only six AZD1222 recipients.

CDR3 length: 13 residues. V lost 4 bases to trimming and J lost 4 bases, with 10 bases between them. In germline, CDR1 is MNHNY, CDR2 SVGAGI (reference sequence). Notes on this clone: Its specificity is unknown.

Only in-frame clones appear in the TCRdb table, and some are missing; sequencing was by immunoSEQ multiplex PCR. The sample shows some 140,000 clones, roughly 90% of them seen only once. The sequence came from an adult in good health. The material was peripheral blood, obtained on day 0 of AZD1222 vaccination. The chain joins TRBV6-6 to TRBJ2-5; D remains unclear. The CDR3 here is CASSSHQTETQYF. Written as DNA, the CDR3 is TGTGCCAGCAGTTCTCATCAAACAGAGACCCAGTACTTC.